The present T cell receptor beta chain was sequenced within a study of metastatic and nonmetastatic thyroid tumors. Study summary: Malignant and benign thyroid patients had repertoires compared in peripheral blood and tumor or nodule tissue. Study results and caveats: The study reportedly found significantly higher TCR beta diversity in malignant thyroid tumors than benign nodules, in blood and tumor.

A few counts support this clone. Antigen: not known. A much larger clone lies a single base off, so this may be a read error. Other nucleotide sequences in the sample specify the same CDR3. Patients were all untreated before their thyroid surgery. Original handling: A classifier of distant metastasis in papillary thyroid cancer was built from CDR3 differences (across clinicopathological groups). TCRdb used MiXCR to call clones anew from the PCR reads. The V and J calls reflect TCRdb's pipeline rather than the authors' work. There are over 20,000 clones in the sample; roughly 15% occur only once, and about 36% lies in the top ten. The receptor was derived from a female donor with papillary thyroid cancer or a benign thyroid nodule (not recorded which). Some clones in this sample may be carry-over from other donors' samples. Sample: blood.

CDR3 coding DNA: TGCGCCAGCAGCCAAGAGAGGGGACAGCCAAATGAGAAATTGTTTTTT. It encodes CASSQERGQPNEKLFF. The chain combines TRBV4-3 with TRBJ1-4; TRBD1 matches at 7 bases. Unmatched junction bases numbered 16, after V lost 0 bases and J lost 15 bases. The CDR3 totals 16 residues. Germline values: CDR1 LGHNA, CDR2 YSLEER.